This T cell receptor (beta chain) is from a study of blood T cell repertoires in COVID-19. About the study: The samples span acute and convalescent COVID-19 from the United States, Italy and Spain. From T cells, B-cell-depleted T cells, or PBMCs came the material, which was cDNA or gDNA.

Unmatched junction bases numbered 6, after V lost 3 bases and J lost 4 bases. The CDR3 extends over 16 amino acids. The germline CDR1 and CDR2 sequences are MGHDK and SYGVNS. As originally analysed: Reference gene primer amplification yielded estimated nucleated cell counts. Data came from immunoSEQ multiplex PCR; TCRdb stores just in-frame clones and leaves some out. The V and J calls and the clone size are those of that table, but D and trimming were determined from the DNA. This sample has approximately 110,000 clones, with approximately 72% found just once. This clonotype was sampled from a woman in her 70s with acute or convalescent COVID-19. The genes are TRBV25-1 and TRBJ1-2, with 12 nucleotides matching TRBD1. Material for sequencing was peripheral blood. CDR3 protein: CASSEGTGGLFYGYTF. The CDR3 bases are TGTGCCAGCAGTGAGGGGACAGGGGGCCTCTTCTATGGCTACACCTTC.